This T cell receptor (beta chain) was found in a study of radiotherapy plus CTLA-4 blockade in lung cancer. TCRdb's copy holds only in-frame clones and misses some; the assay was immunoSEQ multiplex PCR. The sample has 35,000 or so clones, about 85% seen once. The table lists this clone with a count of one. The CDR3 contains 16 residues. Trimming left V 0 bases short and J 0 bases short, with 12 bases between. Germline loops: CDR1 GTSNPN, CDR2 SVGIG (reference sequence). The V gene is TRBV30, the J gene TRBJ1-3; D perhaps matches TRBD1 (5 bases). This receptor was obtained from a human donor with non-small cell lung cancer who had stable disease on radiotherapy plus ipilimumab. The material was peripheral blood, obtained from a patient treated with radiotherapy plus ipilimumab. DNA for the CDR3: TGTGCCTGGAGTGTTGGAGGGGCACACTCTGGAAACACCATATATTTT. Protein: CAWSVGGAHSGNTIYF.